This TCR beta chain was captured in a study of control samples from healthy donors and cancer patients. Assay used: immunoSEQ multiplex PCR; TCRdb lists only in-frame clones, some missing. The table has about 120,000 clones, 88% seen once. Germline loops: CDR1 MGHDK, CDR2 SYGVNS. There are 17 residues in the CDR3. Trimming cost V 0 bases and J 5 bases; bases outside gene matches: 9. The specimen sequenced was blood. The chain carries TRBV25-1 and TRBJ2-5, with 10 bases aligning to TRBD2. This clonotype was sampled from a man aged 35 to 55 in good health. This chain's CDR3 is CASSEYGKRGGRETQYF. The CDR3 bases are TGTGCCAGCAGTGAATATGGGAAGCGGGGGGGCCGCGAGACCCAGTACTTC.